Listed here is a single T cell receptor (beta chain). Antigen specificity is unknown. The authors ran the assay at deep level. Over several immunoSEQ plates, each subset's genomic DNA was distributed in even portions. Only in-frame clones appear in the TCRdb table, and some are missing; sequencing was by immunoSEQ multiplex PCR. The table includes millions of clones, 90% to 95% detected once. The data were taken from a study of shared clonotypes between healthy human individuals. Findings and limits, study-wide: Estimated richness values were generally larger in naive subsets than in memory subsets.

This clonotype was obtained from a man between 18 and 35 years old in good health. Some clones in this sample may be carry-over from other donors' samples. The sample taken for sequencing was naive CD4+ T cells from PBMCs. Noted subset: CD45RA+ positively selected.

The CDR3 is CASSLAGQSYGYTF. CDR3 DNA sequence: TGTGCCAGCAGCTTAGCGGGACAGTCCTATGGCTACACCTTC. The chain employs TRBV7-9 and TRBJ1-2, with 7 bases identical to TRBD1. Trimming at V came to 0 bases and at J to 4 bases, leaving 2 bases not matched to a gene. There are 14 residues in the CDR3. Germline CDR1 and CDR2: SEHNR and FQNEAQ (reference sequence).